Each of the 6 T cell receptor beta chains below was sequenced from the same sample in a study of persistence of HIV-infected CD4 T cells. Their antigen targets remain unknown. The immunoSEQ assay was version 4, run in survey mode. TCRdb keeps only in-frame clones here, not all; method: immunoSEQ multiplex PCR. The sample carries approximately 65,000 clones, 70% to 75% recorded once. An overlapping HIV-1 Gag peptide pool stimulated these cells at roughly 0.97 ug/peptide/mL. CD40L-negative CD69-negative CD45RO-high memory CD4+ T cells were sorted as populations depleted of antigen-responding cells. The material was CD4+ T cells sorted from PBMCs after approximately 20-hour stimulation, obtained from a patient who received antiretroviral therapy. The receptors were sampled from an adult man with HIV who was CMV-seropositive.

V and J are TRBV28 and TRBJ2-2, with 10 bases that match TRBD2. Germline values: CDR1 MDHEN, CDR2 SYDVKM. Trimming took 5 bases from V and 7 from J; bases not matched to a gene: 13. The CDR3 runs 17 residues. CDR3 DNA: TGTGCCAGCAGTGTATCCATTCTAGCGGGGGTAAACGGGGAGCTGTTTTTT. Its translation is CASSVSILAGVNGELFF.

V and J are TRBV6-2 or TRBV6-3 and TRBJ2-3; either TRBD1 or TRBD2 may fit D (5 bases each). The CDR3 is made up of 15 amino acids. CDR1 and CDR2 (germline): MNHEY, SVGEGT. V lost 4 bases and J 1 base, leaving 12 bases between the germline ends. CDR3 region: CASSSRRGGTDTQYF. For the CDR3, the DNA is TGTGCCAGCAGTTCACGACGAGGGGGCACAGATACGCAGTATTTT.

The chain couples TRBV6-6 to TRBJ1-1; 11 positions match TRBD1. V was clipped by 11 bases and J by 3 bases; unmatched bases: 11. CDR1 and CDR2 from the germline V gene are MNHNY and SVGAGI (reference sequence). The CDR3 has 15 residues. CDR3 loop: CASGDRGSVDTEAFF. The DNA for the CDR3 is TGTGCCTCCGGGGACAGGGGGAGTGTGGACACTGAAGCTTTCTTT.

This clone has a handful of counts. The rearrangement uses TRBV6-5 and TRBJ1-2; possibly TRBD1 for D (5 bases). This CDR3 has 15 amino acids. Trimming stripped 2 bases from V and 4 bases from J, with 14 bases between. The V gene's germline CDR1 is MNHEY and CDR2 SVGAGI. The CDR3 sequence: CASSYRGGDAYGYTF. In nucleotides, the CDR3 is TGTGCCAGCAGTTACCGTGGAGGGGACGCCTATGGCTACACCTTC.

This chain uses TRBV4-1 with TRBJ1-2; D not certain. The germline CDR1 and CDR2 sequences are MGHRA and YSYEKL. This CDR3 is 13 amino acids long. With 0 bases removed from V and 8 bases from J, the gap between germline ends came to 10 bases. CDR3 protein: CASSQDQVRGYTF. CDR3 coding DNA: TGCGCCAGCAGCCAAGATCAGGTCAGGGGCTACACCTTC.

The chain couples TRBV11-3 to TRBJ2-1, with unresolved D. Germline assignment: CDR1 SGHNT and CDR2 YENEEA. Trimming pared 5 bases from V and 0 bases from J, leaving 14 bases between. The CDR3 sequence is 16 residues long. In DNA, the CDR3 is TGTGCCAGCAGCCCCGGTGGGCCCCACTCCTACAATGAGCAGTTCTTC. Protein: CASSPGGPHSYNEQFF.